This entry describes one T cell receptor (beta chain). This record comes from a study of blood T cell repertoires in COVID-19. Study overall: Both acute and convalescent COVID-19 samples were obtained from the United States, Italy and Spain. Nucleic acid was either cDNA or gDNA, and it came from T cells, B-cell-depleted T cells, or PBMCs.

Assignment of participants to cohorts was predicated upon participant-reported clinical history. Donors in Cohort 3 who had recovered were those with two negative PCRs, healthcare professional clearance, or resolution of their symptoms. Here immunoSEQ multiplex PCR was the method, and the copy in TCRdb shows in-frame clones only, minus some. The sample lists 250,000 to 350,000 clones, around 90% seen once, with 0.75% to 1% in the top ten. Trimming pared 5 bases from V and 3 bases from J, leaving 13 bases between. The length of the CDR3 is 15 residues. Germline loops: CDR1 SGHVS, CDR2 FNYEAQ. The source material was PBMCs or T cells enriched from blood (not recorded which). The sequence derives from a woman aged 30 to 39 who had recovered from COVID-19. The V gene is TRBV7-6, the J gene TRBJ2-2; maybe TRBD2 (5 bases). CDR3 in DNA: TGTGCCAGCAGCCCGTCGATCGGGGACACCGGGGAGCTGTTTTTT. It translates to CASSPSIGDTGELFF.